Listed below are T cell receptor beta chains from one sample, sequenced in a study of neurological immune-mediated disorders. TCRdb passed the 5' RACE reads through MiXCR, listing each CDR3 protein once. The sample shows about 80,000 distinct CDR3 sequences, about 5.6% of them seen only once. Sequenced input: PBMCs. The receptors originated from a woman aged 60-70 years with multiple sclerosis. CDR3s include the opening cysteine and the closing phenylalanine or tryptophan. A D gene is named only where the DNA matches it firmly. Rows give clone size only sometimes, using once, few, many, or a class for an expanded clone.

V	D	size	J	DNA	CDR3
TRBV6-5	TRBD1	many	TRBJ1-2	TGTGCCACCCGGGACAGCGCTAACTATGGCTACACCTTC	CATRDSANYGYTF
TRBV5-8	.	many	TRBJ1-2	TGTGCCAGCACCAACGTCGGGGGCAACTATGGCTACACCTTC	CASTNVGGNYGYTF
TRBV12-3/TRBV12-4	.	many	TRBJ1-2	TGTGCCAGCAGTTTTTTCAACTATGGCTACACCTTC	CASSFFNYGYTF
TRBV6-5	.	few	TRBJ2-1	TGTGCCAGCAGTACCGCGTGGGGGGAGCAGTTCTTC	CASSTAWGEQFF
TRBV5-1	TRBD1	many	TRBJ2-7	TGCGCCAGCAGCTTGGATACAGGGGGCCGGGACGAGCAGTACTTC	CASSLDTGGRDEQYF
TRBV29-1	TRBD2	many	TRBJ2-5	TGCAGCGTTGTGTTAGCGGGGGGGACAGAGACCCAGTACTTC	CSVVLAGGTETQYF
TRBV29-1	.	many	TRBJ2-2	TGCAGCGTTGACAGGCGGGAAACCGGGGAGCTGTTTTTT	CSVDRRETGELFF
TRBV7-9	.	many	TRBJ1-2	TGTGCCAGCAGCGGCCGTGGGGCTAACTATGGCTACACCTTC	CASSGRGANYGYTF
TRBV5-6	.	many	TRBJ2-7	TGTGCCAGCAGCCCCCAGCTAGGGAGCTCCTACGAGCAGTACTTC	CASSPQLGSSYEQYF
TRBV20-1	TRBD2	many	TRBJ2-1	TGCAGTGCCGAGCGGGGGGCCTACAATGAGCAGTTCTTC	CSAERGAYNEQFF
TRBV20-1	.	many	TRBJ2-7	TGCAGTGCTATATCAACCGCAGTACAGGGCAGGGAGCAGTACTTC	CSAISTAVQGREQYF
TRBV20-1	.	many	TRBJ2-7	TGCAGTGTGGATTTGGGGCGCTCCTACGAGCAGTACTTC	CSVDLGRSYEQYF
TRBV5-8	.	many	TRBJ2-1	TGTGCCAGCAGCAACAACAAGGTTAGGGAGCAGTTCTTC	CASSNNKVREQFF
TRBV12-3/TRBV12-4	.	.	TRBJ1-2	TGTGCCAGCAGCACCGGGTGGGGAGATGGCTACACCTTC	CASSTGWGDGYTF
TRBV5-1	TRBD1	many	TRBJ1-2	TGCGCCAGCAGCTTACAGGGGGAGTCCTATGGCTACACCTTC	CASSLQGESYGYTF
TRBV12-3/TRBV12-4	.	many	TRBJ1-1	TGTGCCAGCAGTTTATACGTGAACACTGAAGCTTTCTTT	CASSLYVNTEAFF
TRBV30	TRBD2	few	TRBJ2-5	TGTGCCTGGTGGGGGTCCAATAGACTAGCGACGGAGACCCAGTACTTC	CAWWGSNRLATETQYF
TRBV11-2	TRBD1	many	TRBJ2-7	TGTGCCAGCAGCTTGACTGGGACAGGCTCCTACGAGCAGTACTTC	CASSLTGTGSYEQYF
TRBV19	TRBD2	many	TRBJ2-2	TGTGCCAGTCGGACTAGCGGGGGGTTCGGGGAGCTGTTTTTT	CASRTSGGFGELFF
TRBV7-7	.	many	TRBJ1-6	TGTGCTAGCCGGGCGGAGGGAGATACTTCACCCCTCCACTTT	CASRAEGDTSPLHF
TRBV2	.	many	TRBJ2-6	TGTGCCAGCAGTGAAGCACCCGGAGGGTCTGGGGCCAACGTCCTGACTTTC	CASSEAPGGSGANVLTF
TRBV5-1	.	many	TRBJ1-3	TGCGCCAGCAGCTTGGGAAACCTGGGCACTGGAAACACCATATATTTT	CASSLGNLGTGNTIYF
TRBV20-1	.	many	TRBJ2-7	TGCAGTGCTAGAGATAAGCCGTACGAGCAGTACTTC	CSARDKPYEQYF
TRBV10-3	TRBD1	many	TRBJ1-3	TGTGCCATCAATCCGGACAGGGGGGGGTCTGGAAACACCATATATTTT	CAINPDRGGSGNTIYF
TRBV4-2	.	many	TRBJ2-3	TGTGCCAGCAGCCAGCTTCGGTTAGCGGCGCAAGATACGCAGTATTTT	CASSQLRLAAQDTQYF
TRBV20-1	TRBD2	many	TRBJ2-2	TGCAGTGCTGCAACCAAACCTGGCGGGGGGGCGAACACCGGGGAGCTGTTTTTT	CSAATKPGGGANTGELFF
TRBV3-1	TRBD1	many	TRBJ2-1	TGTGCCAGCAGTCCGTACAGGGGGGCGAAGAATGAGCAGTTCTTC	CASSPYRGAKNEQFF
TRBV12-3/TRBV12-4	.	many	TRBJ2-7	TGTGCCAGCAGTTTAGGTGTGGGGTGGGGCTCCTACGAGCAGTACTTC	CASSLGVGWGSYEQYF
TRBV5-1	.	many	TRBJ1-1	TGCGCCAGCAGCTTGGAGGTAGGTGGGTCTGAAGCTTTCTTT	CASSLEVGGSEAFF
TRBV14	.	many	TRBJ2-5	TGTGCCAGCAGCCAAGCGAGGATGGAGACCCAGTACTTC	CASSQARMETQYF
TRBV6-6	.	many	TRBJ1-1	TGTGCCAGCAGAGGCACTGAAGCTTTCTTT	CASRGTEAFF
TRBV20-1	.	many	TRBJ1-1	TGCAGTGCTTTAGGTCCGGACGCTGAAGCTTTCTTT	CSALGPDAEAFF
TRBV5-1	.	.	TRBJ2-2	TGCGCCAGCAGCTTGATGGGGAACACCGGGGAGCTGTTTTTT	CASSLMGNTGELFF
TRBV12-3/TRBV12-4	.	.	TRBJ2-3	TGTGCCAGCCCCCTAGACATTTGGTCCAGAGATACGCAGTATTTT	CASPLDIWSRDTQYF
TRBV5-1	.	many	TRBJ2-3	TGCGCCAGCAGCCGACAGGATTCCACAGATACGCAGTATTTT	CASSRQDSTDTQYF
TRBV3-1	.	many	TRBJ2-7	TGTGCCAGCAGCCAAGATTGGGGCAGCTACGAGCAGTACTTC	CASSQDWGSYEQYF